This T cell receptor beta chain originates from a study of cytotoxic CD8 clonotypes in ibrutinib-treated CLL. Clones were read by immunoSEQ multiplex PCR, and TCRdb kept only the in-frame ones, dropping some. The sample includes tens of thousands of clones, roughly 77% seen only once; the top ten take roughly 5%. There are 17 residues in the CDR3. The germline V gene encodes CDR1 SGHRS and CDR2 YFSETQ. V was pared by 0 bases and J by 2 bases, with 8 bases of the junction left unmatched. The source material was PBMCs, sampled after 12 months of ibrutinib treatment. The source of this sequence is a human donor with chronic lymphocytic leukemia. The V and J genes are TRBV5-1 and TRBJ2-3; 8 bases map to TRBD2. CDR3: CASSLAASGPYTDTQYF. The CDR3 DNA reads as TGCGCCAGCAGCTTGGCCGCTAGCGGGCCTTACACAGATACGCAGTATTTT.